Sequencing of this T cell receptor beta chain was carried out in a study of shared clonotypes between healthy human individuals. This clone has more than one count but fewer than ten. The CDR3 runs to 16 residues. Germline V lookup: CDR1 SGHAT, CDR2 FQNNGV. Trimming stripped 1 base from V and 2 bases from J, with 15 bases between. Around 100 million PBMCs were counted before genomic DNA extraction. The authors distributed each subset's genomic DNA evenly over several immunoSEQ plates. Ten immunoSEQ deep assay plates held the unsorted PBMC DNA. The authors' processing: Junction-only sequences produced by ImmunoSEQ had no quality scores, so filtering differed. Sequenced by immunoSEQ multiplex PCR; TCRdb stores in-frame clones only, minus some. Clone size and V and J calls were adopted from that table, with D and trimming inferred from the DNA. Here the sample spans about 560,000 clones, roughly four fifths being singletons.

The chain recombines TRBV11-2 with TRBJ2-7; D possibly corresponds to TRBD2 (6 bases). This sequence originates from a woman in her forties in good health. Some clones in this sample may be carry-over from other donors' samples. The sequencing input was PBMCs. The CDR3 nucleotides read TGTGCCAGCAGCTTAGGCATCAGGGCGGGGACCTACGAGCAGTACTTC. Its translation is CASSLGIRAGTYEQYF.